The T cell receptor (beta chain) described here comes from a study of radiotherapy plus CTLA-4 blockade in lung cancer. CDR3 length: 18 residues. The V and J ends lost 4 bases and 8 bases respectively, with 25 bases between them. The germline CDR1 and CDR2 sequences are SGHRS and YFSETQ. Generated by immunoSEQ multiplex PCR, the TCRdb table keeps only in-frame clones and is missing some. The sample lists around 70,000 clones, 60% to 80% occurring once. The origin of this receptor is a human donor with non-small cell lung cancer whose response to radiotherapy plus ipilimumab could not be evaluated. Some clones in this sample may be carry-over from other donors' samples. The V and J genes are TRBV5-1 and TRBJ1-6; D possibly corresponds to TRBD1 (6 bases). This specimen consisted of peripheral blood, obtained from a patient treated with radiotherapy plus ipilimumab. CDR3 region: CASSGGPPVGAADSPLHF. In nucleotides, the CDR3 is TGCGCCAGCAGCGGGGGCCCGCCCGTGGGGGCGGCGGATTCACCCCTCCACTTT.